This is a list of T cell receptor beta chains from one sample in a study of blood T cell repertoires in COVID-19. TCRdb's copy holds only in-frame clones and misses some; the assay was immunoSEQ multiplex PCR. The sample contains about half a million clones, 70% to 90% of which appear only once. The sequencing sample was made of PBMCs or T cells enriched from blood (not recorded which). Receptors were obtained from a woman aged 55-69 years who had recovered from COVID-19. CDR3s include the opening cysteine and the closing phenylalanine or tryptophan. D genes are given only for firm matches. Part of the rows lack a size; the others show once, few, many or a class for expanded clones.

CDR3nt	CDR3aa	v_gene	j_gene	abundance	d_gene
TGTGCCAGCAGTTACTACCGTCTGACTATCACTGAAGCTTTCTTT	CASSYYRLTITEAFF	TRBV6-5	TRBJ1-1	.	.
TGTGCCAGCATGGACAGAAGCACAGATACGCAGTATTTT	CASMDRSTDTQYF	TRBV19	TRBJ2-3	once	.
TGTGCCAGTAGTCCGAGAGAAAGCAATCAGCCCCAGCATTTT	CASSPRESNQPQHF	TRBV19	TRBJ1-5	.	.
TGTGCCACCAGTGATTGGAGACAGGGGACCAGCACAGATACGCAGTATTTT	CATSDWRQGTSTDTQYF	TRBV24-1	TRBJ2-3	.	TRBD1
TGTGCCAGCAGTCTTACAGGGGAAGAGCAGTACTTC	CASSLTGEEQYF	TRBV12-3/TRBV12-4	TRBJ2-7	.	TRBD1
TGTGCCAGCAGTCCTAACAGGGGGGGGAACACCGGGGAGCTGTTTTTT	CASSPNRGGNTGELFF	TRBV27	TRBJ2-2	.	.
TGCGCCAGCTATATCTCTCAAGGTATGATAGCGGGCACTGAAGCTTTCTTT	CASYISQGMIAGTEAFF	TRBV5-1	TRBJ1-1	.	.
TGTGCCAGCACGCCCCCAGGGATATGGACTGAAGCTTTCTTT	CASTPPGIWTEAFF	TRBV6-5	TRBJ1-1	.	.
TGTGCCAGCACCTTCCGGACAGGGGGCAATCAGCCCCAGCATTTT	CASTFRTGGNQPQHF	TRBV2	TRBJ1-5	.	TRBD1
TGTGCCAGCAGCCCACGGACAGCAGGCGGGGAGACCCAGTACTTC	CASSPRTAGGETQYF	TRBV5-5	TRBJ2-5	.	.
TGTGCCAGCAGCGCCCAACTAGCGGGGGGGCAGGGTACCGGGGAGCTGTTTTTT	CASSAQLAGGQGTGELFF	TRBV2	TRBJ2-2	.	TRBD2
TGTGCCAGCAGCTTGGGGTCCGGCGGGAATTCACCCCTCCACTTT	CASSLGSGGNSPLHF	TRBV5-6	TRBJ1-6	.	.
TGCGCCAGCAGCATCTCGGGACTTCGGACTGAAGCTTTCTTT	CASSISGLRTEAFF	TRBV5-1	TRBJ1-1	.	.
TGTGCCAGCAGCCCCTCTAGCGGGGGAGCCTACAATGAGCAGTTCTTC	CASSPSSGGAYNEQFF	TRBV11-2	TRBJ2-1	.	TRBD2
TGTGCCAGCAGAATACTACAGGGCTATGGCTACACCTTC	CASRILQGYGYTF	TRBV6-5	TRBJ1-2	.	.